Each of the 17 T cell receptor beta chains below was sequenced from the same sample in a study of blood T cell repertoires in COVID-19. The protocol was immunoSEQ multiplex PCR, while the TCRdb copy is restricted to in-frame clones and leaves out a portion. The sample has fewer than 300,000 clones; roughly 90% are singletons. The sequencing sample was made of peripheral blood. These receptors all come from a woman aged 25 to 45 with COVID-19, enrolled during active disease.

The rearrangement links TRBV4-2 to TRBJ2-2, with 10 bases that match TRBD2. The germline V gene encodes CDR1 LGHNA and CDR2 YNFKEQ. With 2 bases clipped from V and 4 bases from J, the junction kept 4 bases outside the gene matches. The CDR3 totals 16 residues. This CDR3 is CASSQTSGDITGELFF. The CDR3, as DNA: TGTGCCAGCAGCCAAACTAGCGGGGATATCACCGGGGAGCTGTTTTTT.

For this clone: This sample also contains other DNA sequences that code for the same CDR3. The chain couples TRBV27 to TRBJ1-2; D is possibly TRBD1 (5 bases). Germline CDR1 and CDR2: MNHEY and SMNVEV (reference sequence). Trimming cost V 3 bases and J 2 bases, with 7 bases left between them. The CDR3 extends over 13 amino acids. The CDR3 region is CASSFRGNYGYTF. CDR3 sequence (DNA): TGTGCCAGCAGTTTCCGGGGGAACTATGGCTACACCTTC.

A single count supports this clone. The DNA of the CDR3 is TGTGCCAGTAGTATACAGGGGGGGAACACTGAAGCTTTCTTT. Its translation: CASSIQGGNTEAFF. The chain has TRBV19 and TRBJ1-1; TRBD1 matches 7 bases. Losses at the gene ends were 2 bases for V and 1 base for J; bases not matched to a gene: 1. Germline V gene data show CDR1 as LNHDA and CDR2 as SQIVND (reference sequence). The CDR3 runs to 14 residues. The whole variable domain, filled in from reference TRBV19 and TRBJ1-1, reads DGGITQSPKYLFRKEGQNVTLSCEQNLNHDAMYWYRQDPGQGLRLIYYSQIVNDFQKGDIAEGYSVSREKKESFPLTVTSAQKNPTAFYLCASSIQGGNTEAFFGQGTRLTVV.

CDR3 coding DNA: TGTGCCAGTAGTATCGGGAATGAAAAACTGTTTTTT. Amino acids: CASSIGNEKLFF. The chain uses TRBV19 and TRBJ1-4; D call uncertain. Germline V CDR1 and CDR2: LNHDA, SQIVND (reference sequence). V was pared by 3 bases and J by 5 bases, with 4 bases between. The CDR3 totals 12 residues.

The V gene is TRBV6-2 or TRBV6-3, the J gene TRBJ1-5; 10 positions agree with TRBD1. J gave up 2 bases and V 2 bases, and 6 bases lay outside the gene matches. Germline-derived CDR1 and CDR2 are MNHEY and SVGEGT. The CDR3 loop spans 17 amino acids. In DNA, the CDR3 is TGTGCCAGCAGTTACCCCGACAGGGGGCTCGGCAATCAGCCCCAGCATTTT. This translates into CASSYPDRGLGNQPQHF.

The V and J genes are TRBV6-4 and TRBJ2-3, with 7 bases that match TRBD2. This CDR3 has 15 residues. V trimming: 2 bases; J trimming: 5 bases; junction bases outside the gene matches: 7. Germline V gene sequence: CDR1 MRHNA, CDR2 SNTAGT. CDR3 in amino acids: CASSDRGLVGDTQYF. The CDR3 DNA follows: TGTGCCAGCAGTGACCGCGGACTAGTAGGAGATACGCAGTATTTT.

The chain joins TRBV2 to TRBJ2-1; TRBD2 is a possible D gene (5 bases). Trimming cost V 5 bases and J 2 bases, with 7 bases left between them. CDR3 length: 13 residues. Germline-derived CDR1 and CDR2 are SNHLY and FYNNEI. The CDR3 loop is CASSSGPYNEQFF. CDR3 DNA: TGTGCCAGCAGTAGCGGCCCCTACAATGAGCAGTTCTTC.

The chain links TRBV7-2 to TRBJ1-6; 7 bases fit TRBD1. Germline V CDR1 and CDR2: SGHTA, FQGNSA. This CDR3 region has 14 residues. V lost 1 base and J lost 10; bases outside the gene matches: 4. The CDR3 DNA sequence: TGTGCCAGCAGCTTAGTACAGGGGAGCTCACCCCTCCACTTT. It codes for CASSLVQGSSPLHF.

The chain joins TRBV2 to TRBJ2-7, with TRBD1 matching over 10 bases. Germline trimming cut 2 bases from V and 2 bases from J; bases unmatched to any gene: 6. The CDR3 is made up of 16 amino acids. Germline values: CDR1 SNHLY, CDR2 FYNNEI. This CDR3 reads CASSEPTGGLAYEQYF. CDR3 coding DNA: TGTGCCAGCAGTGAACCGACAGGGGGCCTCGCCTACGAGCAGTACTTC.

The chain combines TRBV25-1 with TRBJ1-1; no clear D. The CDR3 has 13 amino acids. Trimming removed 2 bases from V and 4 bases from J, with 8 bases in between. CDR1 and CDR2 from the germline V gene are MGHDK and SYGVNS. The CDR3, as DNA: TGTGCCAGCAGTGAAACTACATCCACTGAAGCTTTCTTT. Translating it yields CASSETTSTEAFF.

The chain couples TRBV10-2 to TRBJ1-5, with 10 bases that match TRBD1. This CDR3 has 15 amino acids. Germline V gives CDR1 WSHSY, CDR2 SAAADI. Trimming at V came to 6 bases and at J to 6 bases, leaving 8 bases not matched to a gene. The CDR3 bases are TGCGCCAGCAGGAAGGGACAGGGGCAAGGTCAGCCCCAGCATTTT. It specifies CASRKGQGQGQPQHF.

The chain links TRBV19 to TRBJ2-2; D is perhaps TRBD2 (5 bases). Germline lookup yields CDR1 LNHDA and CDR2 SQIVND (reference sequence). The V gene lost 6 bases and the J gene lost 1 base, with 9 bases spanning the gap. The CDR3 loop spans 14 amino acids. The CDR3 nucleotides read TGTGCCAGTAGAAACGGGATGAACACCGGGGAGCTGTTTTTT. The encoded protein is CASRNGMNTGELFF.

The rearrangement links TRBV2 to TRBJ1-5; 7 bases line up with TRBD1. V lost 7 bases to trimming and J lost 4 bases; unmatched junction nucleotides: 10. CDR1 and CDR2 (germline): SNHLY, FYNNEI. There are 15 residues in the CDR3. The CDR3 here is CASKTGTVPNQPQHF. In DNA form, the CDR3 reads TGTGCCAGCAAGACAGGGACGGTACCTAATCAGCCCCAGCATTTT.

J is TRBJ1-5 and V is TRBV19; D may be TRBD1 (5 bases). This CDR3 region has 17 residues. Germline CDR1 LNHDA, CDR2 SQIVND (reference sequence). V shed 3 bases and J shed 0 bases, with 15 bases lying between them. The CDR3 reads CASSIDPGGNSNQPQHF. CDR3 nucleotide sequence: TGTGCCAGTAGTATCGACCCCGGGGGGAATAGCAATCAGCCCCAGCATTTT.

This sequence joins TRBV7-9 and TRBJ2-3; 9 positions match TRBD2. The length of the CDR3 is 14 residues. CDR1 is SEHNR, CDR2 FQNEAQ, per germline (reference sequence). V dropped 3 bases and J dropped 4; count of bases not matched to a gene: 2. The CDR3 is CASSFSGSADTQYF. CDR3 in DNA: TGTGCCAGCAGCTTTAGCGGGAGTGCAGATACGCAGTATTTT.

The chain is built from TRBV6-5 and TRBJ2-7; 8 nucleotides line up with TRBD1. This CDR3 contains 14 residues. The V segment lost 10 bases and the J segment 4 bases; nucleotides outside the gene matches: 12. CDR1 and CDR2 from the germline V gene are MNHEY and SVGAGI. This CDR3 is CATQLDRDVYEQYF. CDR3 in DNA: TGTGCCACCCAACTGGACAGGGATGTATACGAGCAGTACTTC.

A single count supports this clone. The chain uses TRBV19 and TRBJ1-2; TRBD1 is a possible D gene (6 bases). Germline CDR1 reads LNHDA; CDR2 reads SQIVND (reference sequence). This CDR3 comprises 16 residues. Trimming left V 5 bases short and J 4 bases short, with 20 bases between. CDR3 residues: CASSLAVQGWSYGYTF. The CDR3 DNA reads TGTGCCAGTAGTTTAGCTGTACAGGGATGGAGCTATGGCTACACCTTC.